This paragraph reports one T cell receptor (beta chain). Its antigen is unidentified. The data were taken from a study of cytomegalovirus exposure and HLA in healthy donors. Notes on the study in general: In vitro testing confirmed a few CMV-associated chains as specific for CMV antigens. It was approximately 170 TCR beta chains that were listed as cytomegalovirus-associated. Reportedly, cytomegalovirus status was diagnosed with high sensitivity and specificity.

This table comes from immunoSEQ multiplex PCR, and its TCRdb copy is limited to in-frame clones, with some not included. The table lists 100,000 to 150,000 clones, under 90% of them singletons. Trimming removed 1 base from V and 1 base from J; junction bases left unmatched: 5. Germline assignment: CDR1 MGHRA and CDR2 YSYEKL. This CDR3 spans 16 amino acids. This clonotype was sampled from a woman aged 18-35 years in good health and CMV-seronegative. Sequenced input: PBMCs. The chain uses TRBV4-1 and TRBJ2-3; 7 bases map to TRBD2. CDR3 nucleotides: TGCGCCAGCAGCCAAGTCCAGCTAGCGGGCACAGATACGCAGTATTTT. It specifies CASSQVQLAGTDTQYF.